These T cell receptor beta chains were read from a single sample in a study of cytomegalovirus exposure and HLA in healthy donors. Sequencing used immunoSEQ multiplex PCR; TCRdb keeps in-frame clones, though not all of them. The table has about 190,000 clones, around 81% seen once. Sequences were obtained from PBMCs. The receptors come from a woman between 25 and 40 years old in good health and CMV-seronegative. Both conserved end residues are part of each CDR3. A D gene is named only where the DNA matches it firmly. Rows give clone size only sometimes, using once, few, many, or a class for an expanded clone.

>TRBV19|19|once|TRBD2|TRBJ2-1
TGTGCCAGTAGACCAACCGGGACTAGCGGGGGGGATATCTACAATGAGCAGTTCTTC
CASRPTGTSGGDIYNEQFF
>TRBV29-1|13|NA|TRBD2|TRBJ2-1
TGCAGCGGGGCGGGCGGGGGGGCGAGTGAGCAGTTCTTC
CSGAGGGASEQFF
>TRBV7-2|14|once|TRBD2|TRBJ2-1
TGTGCCAGCAGCGGGGGGGTTTCCTACAATGAGCAGTTCTTC
CASSGGVSYNEQFF
>TRBV5-1|14|NA|TRBD2|TRBJ2-7
TGCGCCAGCAGCTTTAGCGGGATTGTCTACGAGCAGTACTTC
CASSFSGIVYEQYF
>TRBV6-6|14|NA|NA|TRBJ2-1
TGTGCCAGCAGTTACGGGCGGGGTCACAATGAGCAGTTCTTC
CASSYGRGHNEQFF
>TRBV28|16|few|NA|TRBJ2-7
TGTGCCAGCACCGTGGCCGGGTCGGGAGCCAGGTACGAGCAGTACTTC
CASTVAGSGARYEQYF
>TRBV30|16|NA|TRBD1|TRBJ1-3
TGTGCCTGGATCCCGGGACAGGCGAACTCTGGAAACACCATATATTTT
CAWIPGQANSGNTIYF
>TRBV7-2|15|NA|TRBD1|TRBJ2-1
TGTGCCAGCAGCCCCCGACAGGGGCCCATCAATGAGCAGTTCTTC
CASSPRQGPINEQFF
>TRBV28|18|NA|TRBD2|TRBJ2-6
TGTGCCAGCAGTTTATATAGCGGGAGTGAGGTTGGGGCCAACGTCCTGACTTTC
CASSLYSGSEVGANVLTF
>TRBV19|17|NA|TRBD2|TRBJ2-1
TGTGCCAGTAGTAGCACCGGGACTAGCGGGAAGTTCAATGAGCAGTTCTTC
CASSSTGTSGKFNEQFF
>TRBV9|14|NA|NA|TRBJ2-1
TGTGCCAGCAGCCCTCAACTAACAAAGAATGAGCAGTTCTTC
CASSPQLTKNEQFF
>TRBV28|12|once|NA|TRBJ2-3
TGTGCCAGCAGTTCGGGTACAGATACGCAGTATTTT
CASSSGTDTQYF
>TRBV18|14|NA|TRBD1|TRBJ2-5
TGTGCCAGCTCACCAGGGACAGGGGGAGAGACCCAGTACTTC
CASSPGTGGETQYF
>TRBV9|16|NA|TRBD2|TRBJ2-3
TGTGCCAGCAGCGTAGCTCTGAGCGGGGGGACCGATACGCAGTATTTT
CASSVALSGGTDTQYF
>TRBV30|13|NA|NA|TRBJ2-7
TGTGCCTGGAGTTCGGGGTTCACCTACGAGCAGTACTTC
CAWSSGFTYEQYF
>TRBV27|14|NA|NA|TRBJ1-6
TGTGCCAGCAGTCCTCAGGGGAAGAATTCACCCCTCCACTTT
CASSPQGKNSPLHF
>TRBV7-9|15|NA|TRBD1|TRBJ1-5
TGTGCCAGCAGCTTAGGACAGGGTAGCGATCAGCCCCAGCATTTT
CASSLGQGSDQPQHF
>TRBV2|14|few|TRBD1|TRBJ2-5
TGTGCCAGCAGCGGACAGGGGATTTTGGAGACCCAGTACTTC
CASSGQGILETQYF
>TRBV6-6|15|few|TRBD1|TRBJ2-7
TGTGCCAGCAGTTTCGACAGGGACAGCTCCTACGAGCAGTACTTC
CASSFDRDSSYEQYF
>TRBV4-3|13|NA|NA|TRBJ1-2
TGCGCCAGCAGCCAAAACAGGGCCCGTGGCTACACCTTC
CASSQNRARGYTF
>TRBV25-1|15|once|TRBD1|TRBJ2-6
TGTGCCAGCAGTGCACAGGGGCCTGGGGCCAACGTCCTGACTTTC
CASSAQGPGANVLTF
>TRBV11-2|15|few|NA|TRBJ2-7
TGTGCCAGCAGCCTCGGGCGGGTGACGAGGGTGGGGCAGTACTTC
CASSLGRVTRVGQYF
>TRBV6-1|15|once|NA|TRBJ2-4
TGTGCCAGCAGTGAAGACGGGGAAGGCAAAAACAGTCAGTACTTC
CASSEDGEGKNSQYF
>TRBV18|16|NA|TRBD1|TRBJ2-2
TGTGCCAGCTCACTAACCTCCAGGGGGCCCGGCGGGGAGCTGTTTTTT
CASSLTSRGPGGELFF
>TRBV7-9|16|few|NA|TRBJ2-3
TGTGCCAGCAGCTTAGGGGCCCGCAGTAGCACAGATACGCAGTATTTT
CASSLGARSSTDTQYF
>TRBV28|15|NA|TRBD2|TRBJ2-5
TGTGCCAGCAGTCTAGCGGGGGGGCCCCAAGAGACCCAGTACTTC
CASSLAGGPQETQYF
>TRBV4-3|13|NA|NA|TRBJ2-1
TGCGCCAGCAGCCAAGTTGGCCTTAGGAGACAGTTCTTC
CASSQVGLRRQFF
>TRBV10-3|16|NA|TRBD1|TRBJ1-1
TGTGCCATCAGTCCCGGGACAGGGGGCGGTTTGACTGAAGCTTTCTTT
CAISPGTGGGLTEAFF
>TRBV7-9|15|NA|NA|TRBJ1-1
TGTTCCAGCAGCTCGCCGAGAATTGGGAACACTGAAGCTTTCTTT
CSSSSPRIGNTEAFF
>TRBV27|15|NA|TRBD1|TRBJ1-2
TGTGCCAGCAGTTCGACAGGGACTCTTAACTATGGCTACACCTTC
CASSSTGTLNYGYTF
>TRBV7-9|15|once|NA|TRBJ2-2
TGTGCCAGCAGCTTAGGCGCAGGGATAACCGGGGAGCTGTTTTTT
CASSLGAGITGELFF
>TRBV11-2|13|NA|NA|TRBJ2-7
TGTGCCAGCAGCTTAGTCCCATCCTACGAGCAGTACTTC
CASSLVPSYEQYF
>TRBV28|10|NA|NA|TRBJ1-5
TGTGCCACAGGGGATCAGCCCCAGCATTTT
CATGDQPQHF
>TRBV28|15|once|NA|TRBJ2-7
TGTGCCAGCAGTTTAAGTTTGGTGCAGGGCTACGAGCAGTACTTC
CASSLSLVQGYEQYF
>TRBV27|14|NA|TRBD1|TRBJ1-1
TGTGCCAGCAGTCCGGGACAGGGTTTAGTTGAAGCTTTCTTT
CASSPGQGLVEAFF
>TRBV7-8|16|NA|TRBD1|TRBJ2-7
TGTGCCAGCAGCCGAAAACAGGGGGCGGCTTACAACGAGCAGTACTTC
CASSRKQGAAYNEQYF
>TRBV13|14|NA|NA|TRBJ2-1
TGTGCCAGCAGCTTAGGCCTTCGGGTAATTGAGCAGTTCTTC
CASSLGLRVIEQFF
>TRBV19|16|once|TRBD2|TRBJ2-2
TGTGCCAGTAGTCGGCGGGGGGGCCCTAGCACCGGGGAGCTGTTTTTT
CASSRRGGPSTGELFF
>TRBV25-1|15|NA|TRBD1|TRBJ2-3
TGTGCCAGCAGTGAGGGGACAGGGGACACAGATACGCAGTATTTT
CASSEGTGDTDTQYF
>TRBV14|18|NA|TRBD1|TRBJ1-2
TGTGCCAGCAGCCGCAGAGGGACAGGGGGCCCGTCTAACTATGGCTACACCTTC
CASSRRGTGGPSNYGYTF
>TRBV5-1|17|NA|TRBD1|TRBJ1-6
TGCGCCAGCAGCTCCGGGACAGGGAGCTCCTATAATTCACCCCTCCACTTT
CASSSGTGSSYNSPLHF
>TRBV5-4|14|NA|NA|TRBJ1-2
TGTGCCAGCAGCTTGGAAGGGAGCGCCTATGGCTACACCTTC
CASSLEGSAYGYTF
>TRBV19|15|NA|NA|TRBJ1-2
TGTGCCAGTTCGGTTGGAGCAGGGTTCAACTATGGCTACACCTTC
CASSVGAGFNYGYTF